A single TCR beta chain is shown here with its context. The entry originates in a study of blood T cell repertoires in COVID-19. The table came from immunoSEQ multiplex PCR; TCRdb's copy has only in-frame clones and leaves some out. The repertoire holds 35,000 to 50,000 clones, around four fifths seen once, with approximately 15% in the top ten. Sequenced sample: peripheral blood. The sequence was collected from a man in his fifties or sixties with active or convalescent COVID-19.

The CDR3 sequence: CASSYSENSYEQYF. The CDR3 bases are TGTGCCAGCAGTTATTCGGAGAACTCCTACGAGCAGTACTTC. The chain employs TRBV6-5 and TRBJ2-7; D not resolved. Trimming shortened V by 3 bases and J by 0 bases, and 9 bases separated the two germline ends. Germline values: CDR1 MNHEY, CDR2 SVGAGI. The CDR3 consists of 14 residues.